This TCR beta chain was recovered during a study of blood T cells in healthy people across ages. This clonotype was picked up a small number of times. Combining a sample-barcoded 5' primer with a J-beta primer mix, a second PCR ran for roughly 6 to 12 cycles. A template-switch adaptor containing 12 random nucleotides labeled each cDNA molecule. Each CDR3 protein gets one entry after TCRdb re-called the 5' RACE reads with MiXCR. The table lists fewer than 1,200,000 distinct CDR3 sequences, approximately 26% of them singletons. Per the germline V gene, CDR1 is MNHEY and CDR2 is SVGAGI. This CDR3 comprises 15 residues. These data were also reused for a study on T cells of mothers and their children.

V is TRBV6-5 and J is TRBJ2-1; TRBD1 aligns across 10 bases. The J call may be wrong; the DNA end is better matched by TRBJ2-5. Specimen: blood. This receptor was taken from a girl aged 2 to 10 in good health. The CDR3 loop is CASSPGQGRGETQYF. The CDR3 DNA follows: TGTGCCAGCAGCCCGGGACAGGGGCGGGGAGAGACCCAGTACTTC.